A selection of T cell receptor beta chains follows, all from one sample in a study of T cell repertoires in cytomegalovirus infection. TCRdb reprocessed the reads via MiXCR and lists one record per CDR3 protein. In the table there are around 120,000 distinct CDR3 sequences, 7% to 10% of which are singletons. Source material: PBMCs. Every receptor here comes from a human donor in good health (CMV status not recorded). Some clones in this sample may be carry-over from other donors' samples. The CDR3 runs from the conserved cysteine through the conserved F or W. Each record gives: V gene, D gene, J gene, CDR3 protein. The D gene is left open where the match is weak.

>TRBV10-3|NA|TRBJ1-4
CAISEEGSKLFF
>TRBV7-2|TRBD1|TRBJ1-5
CASSLEDRRGQPQHF
>TRBV19|TRBD1|TRBJ2-5
CATSDRPQETQYF
>TRBV29-1|NA|TRBJ2-3
CSVEMATDTQYF
>TRBV4-1|TRBD2|TRBJ2-3
CASSQDGSGLALTDTQYF
>TRBV20-1|TRBD1|TRBJ2-5
CSARRQGFFETQYF
>TRBV20-1|NA|TRBJ1-1
CSAPLMRSTEAFF
>TRBV2|NA|TRBJ1-1
CASSGGRARGNTEAFF
>TRBV5-1|TRBD1|TRBJ1-6
CASSAGQGGKNSPLHF
>TRBV18|TRBD1|TRBJ2-7
CASSPEGAGYEQYF
>TRBV9|TRBD2|TRBJ2-3
CASSVASGTTDTQYF
>TRBV28|TRBD1|TRBJ1-6
CASRPGTGANSPLHF
>TRBV20-1|TRBD1|TRBJ1-4
CSAHGTGPQKLFF
>TRBV20-1|NA|TRBJ1-5
CSAIRGNQPQHF
>TRBV11-2|TRBD1|TRBJ1-1
CASSQNQGKQGGTEAFF
>TRBV20-1|TRBD1|TRBJ1-1
CSARGRGLTEAFF
>TRBV28|NA|TRBJ1-1
CASSLYSNTEAFF
>TRBV25-1|NA|TRBJ1-1
CASSETGSMGAFF
>TRBV7-2|TRBD2|TRBJ2-4
CASSPTSGGVGGNIQYF
>TRBV7-8|NA|TRBJ2-2
CASSLVSGPNTGELFF
>TRBV20-1|NA|TRBJ1-4
CSARAPGRGTEKLFF
>TRBV11-2|TRBD1|TRBJ1-2
CASSLGTGDGYTF
>TRBV15|NA|TRBJ1-1
CATSRDIARGEAFF
>TRBV6-1|NA|TRBJ2-1
CASSEAGSNSYNEQFF
>TRBV10-3|NA|TRBJ2-2
CAIRTGTSGELFF
>TRBV28|NA|TRBJ1-2
CASRPTELYGYTF
>TRBV28|TRBD1|TRBJ1-3
CASSWTGAGSGNTIYF
>TRBV28|NA|TRBJ1-4
CASSSYSGAGEKLFF
>TRBV7-2|NA|TRBJ2-7
CASSLAPSASYEQYF
>TRBV7-8|NA|TRBJ1-1
CASSLRSRRGEAFF
>TRBV28|TRBD2|TRBJ2-3
CASSPSGGGGLASTDTQYF
>TRBV7-8|NA|TRBJ1-6
CASSLTGPYSPLHF
>TRBV5-4|NA|TRBJ2-2
CASSPDWASGELFF
>TRBV6-8|NA|TRBJ2-5
CASSYPPWWQGEETQYF
>TRBV28|NA|TRBJ1-5
CASEAGQARNQPQHF
>TRBV28|NA|TRBJ1-2
CASSLFGMGGYTF
>TRBV14|NA|TRBJ1-1
CASSQEFVGNTEAFF
>TRBV18|TRBD1|TRBJ2-5
CASSLRGTGPFQETQYF
>TRBV12-3/TRBV12-4|NA|TRBJ1-5
CAIQLLNQPQHF
>TRBV28|NA|TRBJ1-2
CASLTAQGYGYTF